These 25 T cell receptor beta chains were all obtained from the same sample, sequenced in a study of beta chain features in type 1 diabetes. Overall study findings and caveats: TCRB CDR3s were moderately but significantly shorter in Type 1 diabetes patients in all four CD4+ subsets.

Sequencing targeted expressed TCRB transcripts, as all isolated RNA had been reverse transcribed. Method: immunoSEQ multiplex PCR; TCRdb's copy keeps in-frame clones and lacks some. The sample has tens of thousands of clones, 50% to 60% seen once. These TCRs are of unknown antigen specificity. Sequenced sample: stem cell memory CD4+ T cells from blood. The receptors were sampled from a man between 18 and 29 years old with type 1 diabetes.

The rearrangement uses TRBV5-6 and TRBJ1-1; possibly TRBD1 for D (5 bases). The CDR3 extends over 13 amino acids. The V and J ends lost 4 bases and 4 bases respectively, with 11 bases between them. The V gene's germline CDR1 is SGHDT and CDR2 YYEEEE. DNA for the CDR3: TGTGCCAGCAGCCGAAGGGGAGGCACTGAAGCTTTCTTT. Translation gives CASSRRGGTEAFF.

CDR3 loop: CASSVGGTYNEQFF. As DNA, the CDR3 is TGTGCCAGCAGCGTAGGAGGGACCTACAATGAGCAGTTCTTC. This chain uses TRBV9 with TRBJ2-1, with D possibly TRBD2 on 5 matching bases. Looked up from germline, CDR1 is SGDLS and CDR2 is YYNGEE. V lost 0 bases and J lost 2, with 6 bases in between. The CDR3 covers 14 residues.

The chain combines TRBV28 with TRBJ2-3; D might be TRBD2 (5 bases). Trimming took off 6 bases at V and 8 bases at J, with 9 bases between the two ends. The CDR3 contains 11 residues. The germline CDR1 and CDR2 sequences are MDHEN and SYDVKM. This chain's CDR3 is CASSPRGTQYF. CDR3 in DNA: TGTGCCAGCAGCCCCCGGGGTACGCAGTATTTT.

This chain joins TRBV7-9 and TRBJ2-5; a possible D gene is TRBD1 (6 bases). The CDR3 sequence is 16 residues long. Trimming left V 5 bases short and J 5 bases short, with 21 bases between. Germline assignment: CDR1 SEHNR and CDR2 FQNEAQ (reference sequence). The CDR3 sequence: CASSTNPGEGPETQYF. The CDR3 nucleotides are TGTGCCAGCAGCACCAACCCAGGGGAAGGGCCCGAGACCCAGTACTTC.

The DNA of the CDR3 is TGTGCCAGCAGCCAAGGACTAGCGGGAGGGCCGGGACCCACCGGGGAGCTGTTTTTT. Translated: CASSQGLAGGPGPTGELFF. The chain is built from TRBV4-2 and TRBJ2-2, with 14 bases fitting TRBD2. Germline V gives CDR1 LGHNA, CDR2 YNFKEQ. Trimming at V came to 1 base and at J to 4 bases, leaving 8 bases not matched to a gene. The CDR3 loop spans 19 amino acids.

This chain joins TRBV28 and TRBJ2-7, with D perhaps TRBD2 (6 bases). Germline V CDR1 and CDR2: MDHEN, SYDVKM. This CDR3 region has 17 residues. Between the trimmed V and J ends, which lost 4 bases and 1 base, there was a span of 20 bases. In DNA form, the CDR3 reads TGTGCCAGCAGTTCTCCCCAAACGGGAGTGGGGTCCTACGAGCAGTACTTC. Its translation is CASSSPQTGVGSYEQYF.

This clone was observed a few times. The rearrangement uses TRBV5-1 and TRBJ2-6; D is unclear. The germline V gene has CDR1 SGHRS and CDR2 YFSETQ. The CDR3 is 15 residues long. V was trimmed by 1 base and J by 4 bases, leaving 9 bases between them. The chain's CDR3 is CASSLYVTGANVLTF. The CDR3 DNA is TGCGCCAGCAGCTTGTACGTGACAGGGGCCAACGTCCTGACTTTC.

This clone was picked up a small number of times. The chain is built from TRBV9 and TRBJ2-1; no reliable D call. In germline, CDR1 is SGDLS, CDR2 YYNGEE. The V and J ends lost 6 bases and 0 bases respectively, with 10 bases between them. This CDR3 comprises 14 residues. In DNA, the CDR3 is TGTGCCAGCACCCAGTCCCCCTCCTACAATGAGCAGTTCTTC. This sequence encodes CASTQSPSYNEQFF.

There are a few counts of this clone. J is TRBJ2-6 and V is TRBV7-9; 7 positions match TRBD2. The V gene end was trimmed by 2 bases and the J gene end by 0 bases; junction bases not matched to a gene: 7. Germline values: CDR1 SEHNR, CDR2 FQNEAQ (reference sequence). CDR3 length equals 18 residues. CDR3 amino acids: CASSLRLAVSSGANVLTF. CDR3 sequence (DNA): TGTGCCAGCAGCTTACGGCTAGCGGTTAGCTCTGGGGCCAACGTCCTGACTTTC.

Only a few counts were recorded for this clone. The J gene is TRBJ2-1, the V gene TRBV2, with a weak D call TRBD2 (6 bases). The CDR3 spans 12 residues. The germline V gene has CDR1 SNHLY and CDR2 FYNNEI. V was trimmed by 2 bases and J by 13 bases, leaving 12 bases between them. The CDR3 nucleotides are TGTGCCAGCAGTGAATGGGCTAGCGTCCAGTTCTTC. It specifies CASSEWASVQFF.

This clone ranks as medium-sized (0.01 to 0.1%). The chain is built from TRBV7-9 and TRBJ2-3; 7 bases fit TRBD1. This CDR3 spans 16 amino acids. Germline lookup yields CDR1 SEHNR and CDR2 FQNEAQ (reference sequence). The J segment lost 1 base and the V segment lost 1 base, leaving 5 bases of the junction unmatched. The DNA for the CDR3 is TGTGCCAGCAGCTTAGAGGTTGGACAGGGCACAGATACGCAGTATTTT. Translation gives CASSLEVGQGTDTQYF.

This chain links TRBV11-2 with TRBJ1-2; the D is unclear. The CDR3 totals 14 residues. Trimming left V 5 bases short and J 1 base short, with 11 bases between. Germline CDR1 is SGHAT and CDR2 is FQNNGV. CDR3 DNA sequence: TGTGCCAGCAGCCCGAACACGGGTAACTATGGCTACACCTTC. Its translation: CASSPNTGNYGYTF.

The chain recombines TRBV29-1 with TRBJ1-1; D uncertain. Trimming pared 6 bases from V and 1 base from J, leaving 15 bases between. Germline CDR1 SQVTM, CDR2 ANQGSEA. The CDR3 spans 14 residues. The CDR3 loop reads CSVSVRVENTEAFF. The CDR3 nucleotides are TGCAGCGTAAGCGTCCGGGTTGAGAACACTGAAGCTTTCTTT. Full variable domain (missing parts from reference TRBV29-1 and TRBJ1-1): SAVISQKPSRDICQRGTSLTIQCQVDSQVTMMFWYRQQPGQSLTLIATANQGSEATYESGFVIDKFPISRPNLTFSTLTVSNMSPEDSSIYLCSVSVRVENTEAFFGQGTRLTVV.

In its sample, this clone was seen a few times. The V call is TRBV9, the J call TRBJ1-2; the D is unclear. Germline V CDR1 and CDR2: SGDLS, YYNGEE. V lost 0 bases and J lost 4, with 10 bases in between. This CDR3 contains 14 residues. In DNA, the CDR3 is TGTGCCAGCAGCGTAGCTCGGGAGAGCTATGGCTACACCTTC. Translation: CASSVARESYGYTF.

The CDR3 loop reads CASSSTGGISNQPQHF. CDR3 bases: TGTGCCAGCAGCTCCACAGGGGGGATTAGCAATCAGCCCCAGCATTTT. V is TRBV5-5 and J is TRBJ1-5, with TRBD1 identical over 8 bases. The CDR3 sequence is 16 residues long. Trimming at V came to 3 bases and at J to 0 bases, leaving 5 bases not matched to a gene. Germline lookup yields CDR1 SGHKS and CDR2 YYEKEE (reference sequence). The full variable domain, its missing parts supplied by reference TRBV5-5 and TRBJ1-5, is DAGVTQSPTHLIKTRGQQVTLRCSPISGHKSVSWYQQVLGQGPQFIFQYYEKEERGRGNFPDRFSARQFPNYSSELNVNALLLGDSALYLCASSSTGGISNQPQHFGDGTRLSIL.

This clone was counted between two and nine times. J is TRBJ1-2 and V is TRBV5-1, with a tentative D call TRBD1 (6 bases). The CDR3 consists of 14 residues. Germline V lookup: CDR1 SGHRS, CDR2 YFSETQ. The V end was cut by 3 bases, the J end by 4 bases, with 13 bases between. CDR3 region: CASSSTDRSYGYTF. CDR3 nucleotide sequence: TGCGCCAGCAGCTCGACAGACAGGAGCTATGGCTACACCTTC.

The genes are TRBV29-1 and TRBJ2-7; 8 bases agree with TRBD1. After removal of 6 bases from V and 2 bases from J, the junction contained 9 bases not matched to a gene. This CDR3 contains 14 residues. CDR1 is SQVTM and CDR2 is ANQGSEA in the germline V gene. The CDR3 nucleotides are TGCAGCGTGGGAAACAGGGGGTCGGCCTACGAGCAGTACTTC. The encoded protein is CSVGNRGSAYEQYF.

This CDR3 is CASTMRDRDNSNQPQHF. Here the CDR3 DNA reads TGTGCCAGTACTATGAGGGACAGGGACAATAGCAATCAGCCCCAGCATTTT. The V call is TRBV27, the J call TRBJ1-5; 9 bases line up with TRBD1. The CDR3 runs to 17 residues. Germline values: CDR1 MNHEY, CDR2 SMNVEV (reference sequence). Trimming at V came to 9 bases and at J to 0 bases, leaving 12 bases not matched to a gene.

The chain is built from TRBV18 and TRBJ2-5; D is possibly TRBD2 (6 bases). V lost 3 bases to trimming and J lost 4 bases, with 21 bases between them. This CDR3 has 17 amino acids. CDR1 KGHSH and CDR2 LQKENI come from the germline V gene. In nucleotides, the CDR3 is TGTGCCAGCTCACCTACCACCGTTCCGGGAGCGGGAGAGACCCAGTACTTC. Its translation is CASSPTTVPGAGETQYF.

The chain couples TRBV5-5 to TRBJ1-1; D unresolved. Germline V gene lookup returns CDR1 SGHKS and CDR2 YYEKEE (reference sequence). The CDR3 runs 14 residues. With 4 bases removed from V and 0 bases from J, the gap between germline ends came to 10 bases. CDR3 nucleotide sequence: TGTGCCAGCAGCATGACACGTATGAACACTGAAGCTTTCTTT. Its translation: CASSMTRMNTEAFF.

The rearrangement uses TRBV7-2 and TRBJ1-3; 9 bases are shared with TRBD1. The ends lost 3 bases at V and 1 base at J; junction bases unmatched: 1. Germline assignment: CDR1 SGHTA and CDR2 FQGNSA. The CDR3 extends over 15 amino acids. The CDR3 reads CASSFDRGSGNTIYF. CDR3 bases: TGTGCCAGCAGCTTTGACAGGGGGTCTGGAAACACCATATATTTT.

The V call is TRBV7-9, the J call TRBJ2-7; 8 nucleotides align to TRBD1. V trimming: 4 bases; J trimming: 6 bases; junction bases outside the gene matches: 11. The CDR3 is 15 amino acids. Germline CDR1 and CDR2: SEHNR and FQNEAQ (reference sequence). The CDR3 DNA follows: TGTGCCAGCAGCTATACCGGACAGGGCCCTTCCGAGCAGTACTTC. Its translation: CASSYTGQGPSEQYF.

This clone showed up just a few times. The chain has TRBV2 and TRBJ1-5; D may be TRBD1 (6 bases). Germline V gene lookup returns CDR1 SNHLY and CDR2 FYNNEI. The CDR3 loop spans 14 amino acids. V lost 6 bases, J lost 3 bases, and 12 bases lay in between. CDR3 sequence (DNA): TGTGCCAGCAGCTTGGGGGGGGCCAATCAGCCCCAGCATTTT. Amino acids: CASSLGGANQPQHF.

This chain connects TRBV4-3 to TRBJ1-5; D perhaps matches TRBD1 (5 bases). This CDR3 comprises 16 residues. V lost 0 bases and J 5 bases, leaving 14 bases between the germline ends. The V gene's germline CDR1 is LGHNA and CDR2 YSLEER. CDR3 in amino acids: CASSQDAQGNYQPQHF. Written as DNA, the CDR3 is TGCGCCAGCAGCCAAGATGCCCAGGGTAACTATCAGCCCCAGCATTTT.

This clone was recorded only once. The chain has TRBV6-5 and TRBJ2-7, with 8 bases aligning to TRBD1. V shed 2 bases, J shed 4 bases, and the junction held 10 bases outside the gene matches. The length of the CDR3 is 16 residues. Germline V gene data show CDR1 as MNHEY and CDR2 as SVGAGI. CDR3 residues: CASSYSTGGSRYEQYF. CDR3 nucleotide sequence: TGTGCCAGCAGTTACAGCACAGGGGGGTCGAGATACGAGCAGTACTTC.